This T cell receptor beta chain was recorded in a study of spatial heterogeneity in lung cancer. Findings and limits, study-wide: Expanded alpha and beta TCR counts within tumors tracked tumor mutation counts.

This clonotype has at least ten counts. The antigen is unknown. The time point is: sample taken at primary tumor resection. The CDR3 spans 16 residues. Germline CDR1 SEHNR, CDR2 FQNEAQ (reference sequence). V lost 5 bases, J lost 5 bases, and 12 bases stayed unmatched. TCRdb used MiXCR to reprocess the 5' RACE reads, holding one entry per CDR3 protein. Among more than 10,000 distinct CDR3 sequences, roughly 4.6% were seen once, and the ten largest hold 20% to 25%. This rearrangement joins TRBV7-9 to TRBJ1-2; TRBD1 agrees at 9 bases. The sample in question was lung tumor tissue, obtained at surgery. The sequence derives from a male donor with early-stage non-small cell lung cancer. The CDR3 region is CASSPLVGQGLYGYTF. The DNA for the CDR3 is TGTGCCAGCAGCCCGCTAGTGGGACAGGGACTATATGGCTACACCTTC.